A single sample gave rise to the 16 T cell receptor beta chains below, sequenced in a study of blood T cell repertoires in COVID-19. Some clones are missing from TCRdb's copy, which holds only in-frame ones; the method was immunoSEQ multiplex PCR. The data hold under 250,000 clones, with approximately 87% observed a single time. Sequencing was done on a sample of peripheral blood. Receptors were obtained from a woman between 70 and 85 years old with active or convalescent COVID-19.

The V and J genes are TRBV5-5 and TRBJ1-5, with 7 bases fitting TRBD1. After removal of 1 base from V and 6 bases from J, the junction contained 10 bases not matched to a gene. Germline CDR1 is SGHKS and CDR2 is YYEKEE (reference sequence). The CDR3 is made up of 16 amino acids. CDR3 nucleotides: TGTGCCAGCAGCTTGTTAGGGACAGTAGAACGTCAGCCCCAGCATTTT. Encoded protein: CASSLLGTVERQPQHF.

The genes are TRBV11-2 and TRBJ2-5, with D tentatively TRBD2 (7 bases). Trimming took 0 bases from V and 5 from J, leaving 16 bases between them. The CDR3 runs 16 residues. Germline V lookup: CDR1 SGHAT, CDR2 FQNNGV. DNA of the CDR3: TGTGCCAGCAGCTTAGATCCGGGGGGCGCGGGGGAGACCCAGTACTTC. Its protein product is CASSLDPGGAGETQYF.

The chain has TRBV11-2 and TRBJ2-3, with 8 positions matching TRBD2. After removal of 3 bases from V and 4 bases from J, the junction contained 3 bases not matched to a gene. Germline-derived CDR1 and CDR2 are SGHAT and FQNNGV. CDR3 size: 14 residues. The CDR3 loop is CASSFSGAPDTQYF. The CDR3 region has the DNA TGTGCCAGCAGCTTTAGCGGGGCCCCAGATACGCAGTATTTT.

A few counts support this clone. The chain uses TRBV5-1 and TRBJ2-5; 11 bases match TRBD1. Germline V gene sequence: CDR1 SGHRS, CDR2 YFSETQ. The length of the CDR3 is 17 residues. V trimming: 4 bases; J trimming: 1 base; junction bases outside the gene matches: 9. The CDR3 reads CASSIGQGAGFQETQYF. CDR3 bases: TGCGCCAGCAGCATAGGACAGGGGGCAGGGTTCCAAGAGACCCAGTACTTC.

The V and J genes are TRBV7-2 and TRBJ1-2; D is unresolved. This CDR3 comprises 14 residues. The V and J ends lost 1 base and 4 bases respectively, with 10 bases between them. Germline V gene data show CDR1 as SGHTA and CDR2 as FQGNSA. CDR3 DNA sequence: TGTGCCAGCAGCTTAGATACGGTGATCTATGGCTACACCTTC. Protein: CASSLDTVIYGYTF.

This chain joins TRBV28 and TRBJ1-1, with a possible D match to TRBD1 (5 bases). The length of the CDR3 is 14 residues. Germline CDR1 reads MDHEN; CDR2 reads SYDVKM. V lost 8 bases and J lost 1, with 14 bases in between. In DNA form, the CDR3 reads TGTGCCAGCTATGGGGGGACGTGGAACACTGAAGCTTTCTTT. This translates into CASYGGTWNTEAFF.

This chain links TRBV5-1 with TRBJ1-2; no clear D gene. The germline V and J ends were trimmed by 4 bases and 0 bases, with 16 bases remaining between them. The CDR3 sequence is 16 residues long. CDR1 is SGHRS and CDR2 is YFSETQ in the germline V gene. In DNA, the CDR3 is TGCGCCAGCAGCCCGTCGGACTGGGGAGCTAACTATGGCTACACCTTC. Translation gives CASSPSDWGANYGYTF.

This chain connects TRBV7-9 to TRBJ2-3, with TRBD2 as a possible D gene (7 bases). The V and J ends lost 3 bases and 1 base respectively, with 11 bases between them. CDR1 SEHNR and CDR2 FQNEAQ come from the germline V gene (reference sequence). The CDR3 consists of 15 residues. The chain's CDR3 is CASSFGGGGTDTQYF. In DNA form, the CDR3 reads TGTGCCAGCAGCTTTGGCGGGGGCGGCACAGATACGCAGTATTTT.

V gene TRBV11-2 combines with J gene TRBJ2-3; TRBD2 matches 13 bases. CDR3 size: 15 residues. The trim removed 5 bases at V and 4 bases at J, leaving 3 bases unmatched. CDR1 is SGHAT and CDR2 is FQNNGV in the germline V gene. CDR3 sequence reads: CASSGGTSGADTQYF. The CDR3 region has the DNA TGTGCCAGCAGCGGAGGGACTAGCGGGGCAGATACGCAGTATTTT.

The sample holds a few counts of this clone. The chain employs TRBV10-1 and TRBJ2-1; no definite D call. V dropped 2 bases and J dropped 0 bases, with 5 bases sitting between them. Germline V gene data show CDR1 as WNHNN and CDR2 as SYGVQD (reference sequence). The CDR3 covers 14 residues. The CDR3 here is CASSEAVSYNEQFF. CDR3 nucleotides: TGCGCCAGCAGTGAGGCAGTCTCCTACAATGAGCAGTTCTTC.

This chain connects TRBV18 to TRBJ2-7; the match to TRBD2 covers 11 bases. With V trimmed by 4 bases and J by 5 bases, 4 bases remained unmatched. CDR1 and CDR2 (germline): KGHSH, LQKENI. This CDR3 contains 14 residues. In DNA form, the CDR3 reads TGTGCCAGCTCACTGACTAGCGGGGCCCACGAGCAGTACTTC. Translated: CASSLTSGAHEQYF.

A few counts support this clone. At the DNA level, this CDR3 is encoded by other sequences in the same sample as well. The gene calls are TRBV9 and TRBJ1-3; TRBD1 might be the D (6 bases). V gave up 3 bases and J gave up 4 bases, with 11 bases separating them. This CDR3 has 14 amino acids. In germline, CDR1 is SGDLS, CDR2 YYNGEE. The CDR3 is CASSAQGRGNTIYF. As DNA, the CDR3 is TGTGCCAGCAGCGCACAGGGAAGAGGAAACACCATATATTTT.

The chain joins TRBV9 to TRBJ1-4, with D tentatively TRBD1 (5 bases). Trimming pared 5 bases from V and 3 bases from J, leaving 17 bases between. CDR1 and CDR2 from the germline V gene are SGDLS and YYNGEE. This CDR3 contains 16 residues. CDR3 protein: CASSRSIQGSNEKLFF. The CDR3 coding sequence is TGTGCCAGCAGTAGAAGTATTCAGGGATCTAATGAAAAACTGTTTTTT.

The CDR3 loop is CASSLAGSDEKLFF. Here the CDR3 DNA reads TGCGCCAGCAGCTTGGCTGGGAGCGATGAAAAACTGTTTTTT. V gene TRBV5-1 combines with J gene TRBJ1-4; D not certain. CDR1 SGHRS and CDR2 YFSETQ come from the germline V gene. V was shortened by 0 bases and J by 6 bases, with 9 bases between the two germline ends. The CDR3 is 14 amino acids.

This chain's CDR3 is CASRTLGQFYGYTF. The DNA of the CDR3 is TGTGCCAGCAGAACATTAGGACAGTTCTATGGCTACACCTTC. The chain carries TRBV28 and TRBJ1-2, with D perhaps matching TRBD1 (6 bases). The germline gives CDR1 MDHEN, CDR2 SYDVKM. The CDR3 covers 14 residues. Trimming removed 6 bases from V and 4 bases from J, with 15 bases in between.

The rearrangement uses TRBV9 and TRBJ1-2; TRBD1 aligns across 8 bases. J lost 1 base, V lost 0 bases, and 5 bases had no gene match. CDR1 and CDR2 (germline): SGDLS, YYNGEE. The CDR3 has 16 residues. This chain's CDR3 is CASSVEGTGSNYGYTF. CDR3 sequence (DNA): TGTGCCAGCAGCGTAGAAGGGACAGGAAGTAACTATGGCTACACCTTC. Using reference TRBV9 and TRBJ1-2 for the parts outside the CDR3, the full variable domain is DSGVTQTPKHLITATGQRVTLRCSPRSGDLSVYWYQQSLDQGLQFLIQYYNGEERAKGNILERFSAQQFPDLHSELNLSSLELGDSALYFCASSVEGTGSNYGYTFGSGTRLTVV.